The text below deals with one TCR beta chain. Its antigen is not known. This record belongs to a study of CD8+CD57+ T cells in acquired aplastic anemia. Study background: For CD4+ cells, healthy donors had an average of about 10 million reads.

Points from the study as a whole: Patients were compared with controls for CD8+ Simpson's diversity, and no significant difference emerged. Both patients and controls carried the same twenty-nine CD8+ CDR3 sequences.

Profiles of TCR beta VDJ and CDR3 were generated from a genomic DNA template. TCRdb reanalysed the reads using MiXCR and keeps one entry per CDR3 protein. This table has a few hundred thousand distinct CDR3 sequences, over 55% appearing once. The CDR3 extends over 11 amino acids. The germline V gene encodes CDR1 SEHNR and CDR2 FQNEAQ (reference sequence). V lost 3 bases and J lost 5, with 5 bases in between. What was sequenced was sorted CD4+, CD8+, or CD8+CD57+ T cells (not recorded which) from PBMCs. This TCR was recovered from a human donor in good health. This chain joins TRBV7-9 and TRBJ2-7; the D is unclear. CDR3 in DNA: TGTGCCAGCAGCTTTTCGGACGAGCAGTACTTC. Encoded protein: CASSFSDEQYF.